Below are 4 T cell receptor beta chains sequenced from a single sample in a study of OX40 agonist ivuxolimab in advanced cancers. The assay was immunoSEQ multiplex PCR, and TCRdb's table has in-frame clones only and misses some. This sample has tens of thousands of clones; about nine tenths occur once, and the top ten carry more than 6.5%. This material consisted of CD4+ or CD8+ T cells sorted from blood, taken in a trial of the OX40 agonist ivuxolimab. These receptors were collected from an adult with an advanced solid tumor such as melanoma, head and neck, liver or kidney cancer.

The CDR3 sequence: CASSPGTGLPGELFF. CDR3 DNA: TGTGCCAGCAGTCCCGGGACAGGGCTCCCCGGGGAGCTGTTTTTT. The rearrangement joins TRBV2 to TRBJ2-2; TRBD1 aligns across 9 bases. The CDR3 extends over 15 amino acids. In germline, CDR1 is SNHLY, CDR2 FYNNEI. V lost 5 bases to trimming and J lost 6 bases; unmatched junction nucleotides: 7.

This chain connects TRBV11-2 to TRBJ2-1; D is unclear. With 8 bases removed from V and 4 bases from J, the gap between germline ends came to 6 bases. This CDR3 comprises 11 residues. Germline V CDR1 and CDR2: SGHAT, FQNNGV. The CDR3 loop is CASGPYNEQFF. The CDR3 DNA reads TGTGCCAGCGGACCTTACAATGAGCAGTTCTTC.

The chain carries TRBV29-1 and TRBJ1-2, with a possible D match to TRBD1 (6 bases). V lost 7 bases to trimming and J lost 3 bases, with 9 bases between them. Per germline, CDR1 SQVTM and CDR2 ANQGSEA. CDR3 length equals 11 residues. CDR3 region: CSARTDYGYTF. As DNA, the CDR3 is TGCAGCGCCCGGACAGACTATGGCTACACCTTC.

Here the CDR3 reads CASSIGQGDGYTF. Written as DNA, the CDR3 is TGTGCCAGTAGTATAGGACAGGGTGATGGCTACACCTTC. V usage is TRBV19 and J usage is TRBJ1-2; 7 bases map to TRBD1. J was trimmed by 6 bases and V by 1 base; bases with no gene match: 2. The CDR3 runs to 13 residues. From germline, CDR1 is LNHDA and CDR2 SQIVND (reference sequence).